Listed here is a single T cell receptor (beta chain). Its antigen is as yet unknown. The entry originates in a study of CD8 T cells in ankylosing spondylitis. General study findings and limits: Disease-linked clones had a CD8+ phenotype and relatively low frequency in peripheral blood. Clones tied to disease were said to be significantly enriched in matched ankylosing spondylitis synovial fluid. Ankylosing spondylitis blood appeared to carry a characteristic TCR beta motif of roughly eight highly homologous variants. Reports of some motif variants in reactive arthritis synovial fluid and blood predate this one.

5'-RACE, quantitative and with molecular barcodes, yielded the TCR beta libraries. In TCRdb, the 5' RACE reads were re-called with MiXCR into one record per CDR3 protein. The sample includes roughly 440,000 distinct CDR3 sequences, roughly 17% seen only once; the top ten take approximately 1%. Unmatched junction bases numbered 4, after V lost 6 bases and J lost 3 bases. The CDR3 is 13 amino acids. The clonotype originates from a male donor with ankylosing spondylitis. This sequence joins TRBV12-3 or TRBV12-4 and TRBJ2-5; TRBD2 agrees at 7 bases. Input material: blood, either unsorted or a sorted T cell fraction (not recorded which). The CDR3 DNA reads TGTGCCAGCAGCGGACGGGGGGAAGAGACCCAGTACTTC. Protein: CASSGRGEETQYF.